These 19 T cell receptor beta chains were all obtained from the same sample, sequenced in a study of T cells after posttransplantation cyclophosphamide. Cells defined as naive were viable CD3+CD4+ or CD3+CD8+ and CCR7+CD45RA+CD45RO-CD95-CD27+CD28+. TCRdb's table, derived via immunoSEQ multiplex PCR, lists solely in-frame clones and lacks some. This sample yields tens of thousands of clones, of which around nine tenths are seen a single time; roughly 0.096% belongs to the top ten. Specimen: naive CD4+ T cells sorted from blood. The receptors here all came from a man aged 25-45 years in good health and a related stem cell transplant donor.

The V call is TRBV5-6, the J call TRBJ2-1; a weak D match, TRBD2 (5 bases). Trimming took off 0 bases at V and 3 bases at J, with 10 bases between the two ends. Germline V gene sequence: CDR1 SGHDT, CDR2 YYEEEE. This CDR3 is 15 amino acids long. The DNA of the CDR3 is TGTGCCAGCAGCTTGGAGGGCGGGCTCTACAATGAGCAGTTCTTC. Residues: CASSLEGGLYNEQFF.

The CDR3 spells CASSPQVQETQYF. The CDR3 nucleotides read TGCGCCAGCAGCCCACAGGTTCAAGAGACCCAGTACTTC. V usage is TRBV5-1 and J usage is TRBJ2-5, with D perhaps matching TRBD1 (5 bases). Germline V gene data show CDR1 as SGHRS and CDR2 as YFSETQ. V dropped 4 bases and J dropped 2 bases, with 9 bases sitting between them. This CDR3 region has 13 residues.

V is TRBV5-1 and J is TRBJ1-1, with no clear D. This CDR3 comprises 14 residues. Between the trimmed V and J ends, which lost 0 bases and 6 bases, there was a span of 12 bases. Looked up from germline, CDR1 is SGHRS and CDR2 is YFSETQ. The CDR3 loop reads CASSLGAPQPEAFF. In nucleotides, the CDR3 is TGCGCCAGCAGCTTGGGGGCCCCCCAACCTGAAGCTTTCTTT. The full variable domain, in which reference TRBV5-1 and TRBJ1-1 provide the parts outside the CDR3, is KAGVTQTPRYLIKTRGQQVTLSCSPISGHRSVSWYQQTPGQGLQFLFEYFSETQRNKGNFPGRFSGRQFSNSRSEMNVSTLELGDSALYLCASSLGAPQPEAFFGQGTRLTVV.

This sequence joins TRBV4-1 and TRBJ2-1, with 8 positions matching TRBD1. This CDR3 is built from 14 residues. V lost 3 bases, J lost 7 bases, and 5 bases stayed unmatched. Looked up from germline, CDR1 is MGHRA and CDR2 is YSYEKL. DNA of the CDR3: TGCGCCAGCAGCCATAGGACAGGGCTAAATGAGCAGTTCTTC. Protein: CASSHRTGLNEQFF.

CDR3: CASSGAGTTNTGELFF. For the CDR3, the DNA is TGCGCCAGCAGCGGAGCGGGAACGACGAACACCGGGGAGCTGTTTTTT. The chain combines TRBV5-1 with TRBJ2-2; 7 bases agree with TRBD2. Germline assignment: CDR1 SGHRS and CDR2 YFSETQ. This CDR3 has 16 residues. Trimming at V came to 4 bases and at J to 0 bases, leaving 6 bases not matched to a gene.

The chain recombines TRBV6-6 with TRBJ2-5, with 9 bases fitting TRBD2. Unmatched junction bases numbered 6, after V lost 2 bases and J lost 2 bases. The CDR3 covers 16 residues. CDR1 is MNHNY, CDR2 SVGAGI, per germline (reference sequence). CDR3 protein: CASSYSGGRHQETQYF. CDR3 DNA sequence: TGTGCCAGCAGTTACAGCGGGGGGCGACATCAAGAGACCCAGTACTTC.

In its sample, this clone was seen a few times. The V and J genes are TRBV5-4 and TRBJ1-3; possibly TRBD1 for D (5 bases). Trimming left V 1 base short and J 4 bases short, with 15 bases between. This CDR3 is 16 amino acids long. The V gene's germline CDR1 is SGHNT and CDR2 YYREEE (reference sequence). The CDR3 is CASSLRIGDSGNTIYF. The CDR3 DNA sequence: TGTGCCAGCAGCTTGAGAATAGGGGACTCCGGAAACACCATATATTTT.

V usage is TRBV4-3 and J usage is TRBJ1-2; D gene ambiguous. Trimming pared 4 bases from V and 1 base from J, leaving 13 bases between. The length of the CDR3 is 15 residues. Per the germline V gene, CDR1 is LGHNA and CDR2 is YSLEER. For the CDR3, the DNA is TGCGCCAGCAGCCTTCGACACCAAAGTAACTATGGCTACACCTTC. The encoded protein is CASSLRHQSNYGYTF.

The rearrangement uses TRBV18 and TRBJ1-1, with D unclear. CDR1 KGHSH and CDR2 LQKENI come from the germline V gene. The CDR3 length is 17 residues. The V end lost 2 bases, the J end lost 0 bases, and 16 bases lay between the germline ends. The CDR3 reads CASSPGSRLIMNTEAFF. CDR3 bases: TGTGCCAGCTCACCAGGATCCCGACTCATAATGAACACTGAAGCTTTCTTT.

The chain recombines TRBV2 with TRBJ1-2; 7 bases fit TRBD1. V lost 10 bases to trimming and J lost 1 base; unmatched junction nucleotides: 3. This CDR3 has 12 residues. Per germline, CDR1 SNHLY and CDR2 FYNNEI. CDR3 DNA: TGTGCCACAGGACAGGATAACTATGGCTACACCTTC. Protein sequence: CATGQDNYGYTF.

The chain uses TRBV7-9 and TRBJ1-2; 7 bases line up with TRBD1. Germline loops: CDR1 SEHNR, CDR2 FQNEAQ (reference sequence). Trimming at V came to 5 bases and at J to 4 bases, leaving 10 bases not matched to a gene. CDR3 length: 15 amino acids. As DNA, the CDR3 is TGTGCCAGCAGCCCCGGACAGGCAAAGGGCTATGGCTACACCTTC. Translating it yields CASSPGQAKGYGYTF.

This chain connects TRBV19 to TRBJ1-1; D is ambiguous. CDR3 length equals 13 residues. Trimming shortened V by 8 bases and J by 0 bases, and 10 bases separated the two germline ends. CDR1 LNHDA and CDR2 SQIVND come from the germline V gene (reference sequence). CDR3 residues: CASHRGLNTEAFF. CDR3 DNA sequence: TGTGCCAGTCATAGAGGGTTGAACACTGAAGCTTTCTTT.

The rearrangement links TRBV6-6 to TRBJ1-4; tentatively, D is TRBD1 (6 bases). Germline assignment: CDR1 MNHNY and CDR2 SVGAGI (reference sequence). Trimming shortened V by 4 bases and J by 7 bases, and 19 bases separated the two germline ends. The CDR3 spans 16 residues. The DNA for the CDR3 is TGTGCCAGCAGTTCGGATTACAGGGATCCGGGTGAAAAACTGTTTTTT. Amino acid sequence: CASSSDYRDPGEKLFF.

The chain links TRBV27 to TRBJ1-5, with TRBD1 as a possible D gene (5 bases). V dropped 6 bases and J dropped 3 bases, with 12 bases sitting between them. In germline, CDR1 is MNHEY, CDR2 SMNVEV (reference sequence). This CDR3 is built from 14 residues. Here the CDR3 DNA reads TGTGCCAGCAGCTCAAACAGGATCAATCAGCCCCAGCATTTT. Its translation: CASSSNRINQPQHF.

The rearrangement uses TRBV19 and TRBJ2-3; a possible D gene is TRBD1 (5 bases). The CDR3 spans 15 residues. Germline-derived CDR1 and CDR2 are LNHDA and SQIVND (reference sequence). V was pared by 5 bases and J by 2 bases, with 14 bases between. CDR3 residues: CASSPLAGITDTQYF. The CDR3 bases are TGTGCCAGTAGTCCATTGGCAGGGATCACAGATACGCAGTATTTT.

This clone appeared once. The chain has TRBV6-5 and TRBJ2-3, with D hard to call. CDR1 and CDR2 (germline): MNHEY, SVGAGI. Trimming removed 9 bases at V and 3 bases at J, with 16 bases between. This CDR3 contains 14 residues. The DNA of the CDR3 is TGTGCCAGTTCAAGTTCGGGTGGGACAGATACGCAGTATTTT. Protein: CASSSSGGTDTQYF.

This clone was recorded a few times. The chain combines TRBV6-6 with TRBJ1-2, with D possibly being TRBD1 (6 bases). The CDR3 length is 12 residues. Per germline, CDR1 MNHNY and CDR2 SVGAGI (reference sequence). V was clipped by 7 bases and J by 7 bases, with 13 bases between them. The CDR3 nucleotides read TGTGCCAGCACCGCAGAAGGGGGTGGCTACACCTTC. This codes for CASTAEGGGYTF.

This chain connects TRBV19 to TRBJ1-1; TRBD1 might be the D (5 bases). Deletions cut 5 bases from V and 5 bases from J, with 18 bases between. This CDR3 spans 15 amino acids. Germline CDR1 and CDR2: LNHDA and SQIVND (reference sequence). The CDR3 DNA reads as TGTGCCAGTAGTGGTCATGGACGGGGGAGGACTGAAGCTTTCTTT. Protein sequence: CASSGHGRGRTEAFF.

The chain is built from TRBV7-6 and TRBJ2-5; 8 positions agree with TRBD2. The germline V gene has CDR1 SGHVS and CDR2 FNYEAQ. The trim removed 1 base at V and 1 base at J, leaving 5 bases unmatched. The CDR3 is 16 residues long. The CDR3 nucleotides are TGTGCCAGCAGCTTAGGGGCTAGCGGGTCCCAAGAGACCCAGTACTTC. Encoded protein: CASSLGASGSQETQYF.